This T cell receptor beta chain was observed in a study of T cell repertoires in cytomegalovirus infection. Study background: Both recently identified HLA-C-restricted and well-studied HLA-B-restricted CMV epitopes were used in the study. TCR beta signatures that were public indicated CMV infection and matching HLA type. Study results and caveats: Totalled public TCR beta family frequency picked out people who carried CMV plus the relevant HLA. Predominance within the ex vivo response was attributable to HLA-C-restricted CMV-specific TCR beta clonotypes.

TCRdb independently ran MiXCR on the reads; one entry per CDR3 protein. The table lists hundreds of thousands of distinct CDR3 sequences, roughly 36% of them singletons. Between the trimmed V and J ends, which lost 4 bases and 1 base, there was a span of 12 bases. The CDR3 runs 14 residues. CDR1 is SGHNT, CDR2 YYREEE, per germline (reference sequence). A remark on this clonotype: Its antigen remains unidentified.

V gene TRBV5-4 combines with J gene TRBJ2-7; tentative D call: TRBD2 (6 bases). The source was cultured PBMCs, collected from culture after CMV antigen stimulation. This sequence was found in a human donor in good health (CMV status not recorded). Some clones in this sample may be carry-over from other donors' samples. The CDR3 loop is CASSPGLGSYEQYF. DNA of the CDR3: TGTGCCAGCAGCCCGGGACTTGGGTCCTACGAGCAGTACTTC.